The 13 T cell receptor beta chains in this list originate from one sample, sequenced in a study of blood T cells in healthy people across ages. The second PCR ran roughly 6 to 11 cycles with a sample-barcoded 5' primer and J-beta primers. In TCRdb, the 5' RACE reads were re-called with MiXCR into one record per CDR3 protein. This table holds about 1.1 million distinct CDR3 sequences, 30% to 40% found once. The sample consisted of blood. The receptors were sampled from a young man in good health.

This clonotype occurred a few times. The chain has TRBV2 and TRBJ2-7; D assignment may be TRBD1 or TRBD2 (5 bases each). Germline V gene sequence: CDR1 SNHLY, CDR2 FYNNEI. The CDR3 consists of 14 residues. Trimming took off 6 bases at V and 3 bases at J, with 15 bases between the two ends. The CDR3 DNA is TGTGCCAGCAGAGAGGAGCAGGGAGACTACGAGCAGTACTTC. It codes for CASREEQGDYEQYF.

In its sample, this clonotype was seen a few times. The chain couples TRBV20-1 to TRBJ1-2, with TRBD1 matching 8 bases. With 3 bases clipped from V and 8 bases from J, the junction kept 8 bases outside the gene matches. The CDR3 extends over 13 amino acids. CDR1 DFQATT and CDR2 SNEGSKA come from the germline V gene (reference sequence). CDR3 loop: CSASVDREGGYTF. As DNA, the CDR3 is TGCAGTGCTAGTGTGGACAGGGAAGGAGGCTACACCTTC.

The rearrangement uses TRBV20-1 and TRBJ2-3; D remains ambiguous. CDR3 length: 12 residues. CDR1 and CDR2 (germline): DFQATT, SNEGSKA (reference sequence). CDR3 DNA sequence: TGCAGATTTTGGGAAAGCGCAGATACGCAGTATTTT. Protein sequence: CRFWESADTQYF.

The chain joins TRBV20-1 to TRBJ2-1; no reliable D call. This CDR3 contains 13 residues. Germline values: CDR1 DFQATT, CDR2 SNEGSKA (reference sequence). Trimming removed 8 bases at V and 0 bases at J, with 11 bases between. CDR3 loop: CSQMKSSYNEQFF. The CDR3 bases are TGCAGTCAAATGAAAAGCTCCTACAATGAGCAGTTCTTC.

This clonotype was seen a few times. The CDR3 nucleotides read TGCAGCGTTGAAGAGGGAGTCGACTCTGGGGCCAACGTCCTGACTTTC. The encoded protein is CSVEEGVDSGANVLTF. The J gene is TRBJ2-6, the V gene TRBV29-1; possible D gene TRBD2, 5 bases. The CDR3 is made up of 16 amino acids. V dropped 0 bases and J dropped 0 bases, with 9 bases sitting between them. The germline gives CDR1 SQVTM, CDR2 ANQGSEA.

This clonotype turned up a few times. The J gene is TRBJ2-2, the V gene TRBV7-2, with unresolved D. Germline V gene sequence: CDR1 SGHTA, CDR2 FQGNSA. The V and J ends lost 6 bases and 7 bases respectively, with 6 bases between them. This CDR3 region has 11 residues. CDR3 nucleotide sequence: TGTGCCAGCAGTTGGTACGGGGAGCTGTTTTTT. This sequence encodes CASSWYGELFF. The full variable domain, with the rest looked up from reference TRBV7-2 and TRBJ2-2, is GAGVSQSPSNKVTEKGKDVELRCDPISGHTALYWYRQSLGQGLEFLIYFQGNSAPDKSGLPSDRFSAERTGGSVSTLTIQRTQQEDSAVYLCASSWYGELFFGEGSRLTVL.

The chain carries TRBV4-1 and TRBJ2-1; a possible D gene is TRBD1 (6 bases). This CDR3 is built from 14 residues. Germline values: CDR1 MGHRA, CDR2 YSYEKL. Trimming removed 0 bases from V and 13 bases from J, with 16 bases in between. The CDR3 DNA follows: TGCGCCAGCAGCCAAGATAGACTGACAGGAACCCAGTTCTTC. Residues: CASSQDRLTGTQFF.

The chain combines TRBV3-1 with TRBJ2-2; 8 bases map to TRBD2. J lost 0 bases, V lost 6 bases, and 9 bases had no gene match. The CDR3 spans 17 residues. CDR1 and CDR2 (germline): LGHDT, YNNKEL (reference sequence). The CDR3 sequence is CASSARGAEANTGELFF. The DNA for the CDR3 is TGTGCCAGCAGTGCGCGGGGGGCCGAAGCGAACACCGGGGAGCTGTTTTTT.

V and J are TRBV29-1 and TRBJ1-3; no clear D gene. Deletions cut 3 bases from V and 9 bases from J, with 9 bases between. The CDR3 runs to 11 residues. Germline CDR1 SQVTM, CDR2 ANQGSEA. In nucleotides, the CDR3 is TGCAGCGTTGACCAGCGGGGCACCATATATTTT. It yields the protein CSVDQRGTIYF.

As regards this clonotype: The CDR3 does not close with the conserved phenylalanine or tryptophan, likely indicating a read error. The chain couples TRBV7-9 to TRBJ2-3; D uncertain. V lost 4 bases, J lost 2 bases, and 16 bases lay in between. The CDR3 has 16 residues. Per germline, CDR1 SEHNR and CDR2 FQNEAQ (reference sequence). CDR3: CASSSSTDQFTDTQYL. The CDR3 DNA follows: TGTGCCAGCAGCTCGAGTACGGACCAGTTCACAGATACGCAGTATTTA.

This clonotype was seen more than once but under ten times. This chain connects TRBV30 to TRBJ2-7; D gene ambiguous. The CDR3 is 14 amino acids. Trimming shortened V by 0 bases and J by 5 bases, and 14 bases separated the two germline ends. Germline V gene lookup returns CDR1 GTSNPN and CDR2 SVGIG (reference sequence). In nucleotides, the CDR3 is TGTGCCTGGAGTGTCCAGCTTTTAGTGGACGAGCAGTACTTC. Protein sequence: CAWSVQLLVDEQYF.

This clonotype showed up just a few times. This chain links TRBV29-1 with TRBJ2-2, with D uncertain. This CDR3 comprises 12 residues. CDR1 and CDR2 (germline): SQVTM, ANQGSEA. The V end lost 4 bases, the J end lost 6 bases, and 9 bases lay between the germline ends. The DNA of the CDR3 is TGCAGCGTTGCTAGTCCCGCCGGGGAGCTGTTTTTT. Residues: CSVASPAGELFF.

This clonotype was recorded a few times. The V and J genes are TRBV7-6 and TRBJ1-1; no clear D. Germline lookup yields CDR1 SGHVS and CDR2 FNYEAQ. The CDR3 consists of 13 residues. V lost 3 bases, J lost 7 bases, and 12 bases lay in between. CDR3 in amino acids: CASSFFPGHEAFF. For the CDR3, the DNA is TGTGCCAGCAGCTTCTTCCCGGGTCATGAAGCTTTCTTT.